The 20 T cell receptor beta chains below were found in one sample sequenced in a study of beta chain features in type 1 diabetes. Whole-study findings and limits: All four CD4+ subsets of Type 1 diabetes patients contained TCRB CDR3s that were moderately but significantly shorter.

Their specific antigens are unknown. Sequenced material consisted of expressed TCRB transcripts (all of the isolated RNA was reverse transcribed). Clones were read by immunoSEQ multiplex PCR, and TCRdb kept only the in-frame ones, dropping some. The sample has 250,000 or so clones; roughly 20% are singletons. The sample comprised naive CD4+ T cells from blood. These receptors were taken from a middle-aged woman with type 1 diabetes.

The chain links TRBV5-4 to TRBJ1-1, with a possible D match to TRBD1 (5 bases). V was cut by 2 bases and J by 0 bases, with 11 bases left in between. Germline CDR1 and CDR2: SGHNT and YYREEE (reference sequence). This CDR3 is built from 15 residues. CDR3 sequence reads: CASSLNGGMNTEAFF. CDR3 sequence (DNA): TGTGCCAGCAGCTTAAACGGGGGGATGAACACTGAAGCTTTCTTT.

The chain joins TRBV7-9 to TRBJ2-3, with 10 nucleotides matching TRBD2. Germline CDR1 SEHNR, CDR2 FQNEAQ (reference sequence). After removal of 3 bases from V and 0 bases from J, the junction contained 6 bases not matched to a gene. CDR3 size: 17 residues. CDR3 loop: CASSFGSLAGSTDTQYF. In nucleotides, the CDR3 is TGTGCCAGCAGCTTTGGGTCACTAGCGGGAAGCACAGATACGCAGTATTTT.

This clone was recorded a few times. The chain joins TRBV4-2 to TRBJ1-5, with D unresolved. Germline V gene lookup returns CDR1 LGHNA and CDR2 YNFKEQ. This CDR3 comprises 13 residues. With 1 base removed from V and 5 bases from J, the gap between germline ends came to 6 bases. CDR3 residues: CASSQGLDQPQHF. DNA of the CDR3: TGTGCCAGCAGCCAAGGGCTGGATCAGCCCCAGCATTTT.

The chain has TRBV29-1 and TRBJ2-3, with D perhaps matching TRBD2 (5 bases). The ends were cut back, 6 bases at V and 5 bases at J, with 6 bases in the middle. There are 10 residues in the CDR3. Germline-derived CDR1 and CDR2 are SQVTM and ANQGSEA. CDR3 DNA sequence: TGCAGCGTCGGAGGAGATACGCAGTATTTT. Translated, it gives CSVGGDTQYF.

Only a few counts were recorded for this clone. The rearrangement links TRBV28 to TRBJ2-1; 9 bases are a match to TRBD2. V lost 5 bases, J lost 6 bases, and 5 bases stayed unmatched. The length of the CDR3 is 14 residues. Germline CDR1 is MDHEN and CDR2 is SYDVKM. The CDR3, as DNA: TGTGCCAGCAGTCCCGGGACTAGCATCAATGAGCAGTTCTTC. This gives the protein CASSPGTSINEQFF.

V gene TRBV9 combines with J gene TRBJ1-5, with a possible D match to TRBD1 (5 bases). Between the trimmed V and J ends, which lost 0 bases and 9 bases, there was a span of 10 bases. The V gene's germline CDR1 is SGDLS and CDR2 YYNGEE. The CDR3 runs 13 residues. The CDR3 here is CASSVGQTWPQHF. The CDR3 DNA reads as TGTGCCAGCAGCGTAGGACAGACCTGGCCCCAGCATTTT.

This clone has more than one count but fewer than ten. The chain links TRBV28 to TRBJ2-7, with TRBD1 matching over 7 bases. CDR3 length: 14 amino acids. The germline V gene has CDR1 MDHEN and CDR2 SYDVKM. The V gene end was trimmed by 8 bases and the J gene end by 1 base; junction bases not matched to a gene: 8. The CDR3 coding sequence is TGTGCCAGCGGGTTGGGGACAGTTTCCTACGAGCAGTACTTC. Translation gives CASGLGTVSYEQYF.

This clone has only a few counts. The rearrangement joins TRBV7-2 to TRBJ2-5, with a weak D call TRBD1 (6 bases). Germline V gene data show CDR1 as SGHTA and CDR2 as FQGNSA. Trimming shortened V by 3 bases and J by 4 bases, and 18 bases separated the two germline ends. This CDR3 region has 16 residues. The CDR3 DNA reads as TGTGCCAGCAGCTTTGGTGGGGGCGGAGTGGTAGAGACCCAGTACTTC. This translates into CASSFGGGGVVETQYF.

The rearrangement uses TRBV20-1 and TRBJ1-1; 9 positions agree with TRBD1. This CDR3 spans 11 amino acids. The germline CDR1 and CDR2 sequences are DFQATT and SNEGSKA (reference sequence). CDR3 region: CRTNRGPEAFF. The CDR3 nucleotides are TGCAGAACGAACAGGGGGCCTGAAGCTTTCTTT.

The V and J genes are TRBV11-3 and TRBJ2-1; D perhaps matches TRBD2 (6 bases). Germline V CDR1 and CDR2: SGHNT, YENEEA. The CDR3 is 13 residues long. V was clipped by 0 bases and J by 11 bases, with 11 bases between them. The CDR3: CASSLDGSAKQFF. DNA of the CDR3: TGTGCCAGCAGCTTAGACGGGAGTGCTAAGCAGTTCTTC.

The chain recombines TRBV7-9 with TRBJ1-5, with D hard to call. V was trimmed by 4 bases and J by 1 base, leaving 8 bases between them. CDR1 is SEHNR and CDR2 is FQNEAQ in the germline V gene (reference sequence). The length of the CDR3 is 14 residues. The CDR3 region is CASSSSRSNQPQHF. The CDR3 coding sequence is TGTGCCAGCAGCTCTTCACGGAGCAATCAGCCCCAGCATTTT. The entire variable domain, with the rest obtained from reference TRBV7-9 and TRBJ1-5, is as follows: DTGVSQNPRHKITKRGQNVTFRCDPISEHNRLYWYRQTLGQGPEFLTYFQNEAQLEKSRLLSDRFSAERPKGSFSTLEIQRTEQGDSAMYLCASSSSRSNQPQHFGDGTRLSIL.

This rearrangement joins TRBV6-5 to TRBJ2-2; 9 bases fit TRBD2. The CDR3 extends over 15 amino acids. The germline V gene has CDR1 MNHEY and CDR2 SVGAGI. The J segment lost 5 bases and the V segment lost 7 bases, leaving 8 bases of the junction unmatched. This CDR3 is CASNLAGISTGELFF. The CDR3 DNA is TGTGCCAGCAATCTAGCGGGAATAAGTACCGGGGAGCTGTTTTTT.

The CDR3 is CASSFWVEDQPQHF. CDR3 sequence (DNA): TGTGCCAGCAGTTTTTGGGTAGAGGATCAGCCCCAGCATTTT. This chain joins TRBV28 and TRBJ1-5; D ambiguous. Trimming cost V 3 bases and J 5 bases, with 11 bases left between them. The CDR3 has 14 amino acids. Germline loops: CDR1 MDHEN, CDR2 SYDVKM.

The chain couples TRBV29-1 to TRBJ1-1, with 9 bases lining up with TRBD1. V shed 4 bases and J 1 base; nucleotides not matched to a gene: 4. CDR3 length equals 14 residues. CDR1 and CDR2 from the germline V gene are SQVTM and ANQGSEA. The DNA of the CDR3 is TGCAGCGTTGGTTGGGACAGGGCGAACACTGAAGCTTTCTTT. Translating it yields CSVGWDRANTEAFF.

V is TRBV9 and J is TRBJ1-1, with TRBD1 matching over 10 bases. V shed 5 bases, J shed 6 bases, and the junction held 7 bases outside the gene matches. The CDR3 spans 14 residues. Germline values: CDR1 SGDLS, CDR2 YYNGEE. CDR3 bases: TGTGCCAGCAGATCAGACGGACAGGGGGCTGAAGCTTTCTTT. It yields the protein CASRSDGQGAEAFF.

The chain carries TRBV30 and TRBJ1-5, with a possible D match to TRBD1 (5 bases). Germline V gives CDR1 GTSNPN, CDR2 SVGIG (reference sequence). V lost 2 bases and J lost 5, with 10 bases in between. This CDR3 spans 13 amino acids. The CDR3 region is CAWSQGQDQPQHF. The CDR3, as DNA: TGTGCCTGGAGTCAAGGACAAGATCAGCCCCAGCATTTT.

V usage is TRBV9 and J usage is TRBJ1-2; the D is unclear. The V gene's germline CDR1 is SGDLS and CDR2 YYNGEE. CDR3 length: 14 amino acids. Between the trimmed V and J ends, which lost 0 bases and 4 bases, there was a span of 10 bases. This CDR3 is CASSVALSGYGYTF. DNA for the CDR3: TGTGCCAGCAGCGTAGCCCTTTCGGGCTATGGCTACACCTTC.

The table lists this clone with a few counts. The chain couples TRBV5-1 to TRBJ2-5; 9 positions match TRBD1. Germline V gene data show CDR1 as SGHRS and CDR2 as YFSETQ. Trimming at V came to 2 bases and at J to 4 bases, leaving 6 bases not matched to a gene. This CDR3 is built from 15 residues. For the CDR3, the DNA is TGCGCCAGCAGCTTCTCGGACAGGGGTGGAGAGACCCAGTACTTC. Its translation: CASSFSDRGGETQYF.

The V gene is TRBV9, the J gene TRBJ2-3; TRBD2 might be the D (6 bases). This CDR3 spans 15 amino acids. CDR1 and CDR2 (germline): SGDLS, YYNGEE. Trimming cost V 4 bases and J 2 bases, with 14 bases left between them. In nucleotides, the CDR3 is TGTGCCAGCAGCCTGGAACGGGGGTTCACAGATACGCAGTATTTT. It encodes CASSLERGFTDTQYF.

This chain links TRBV30 with TRBJ1-2, with 7 bases fitting TRBD1. The CDR3 has 16 amino acids. The germline V gene has CDR1 GTSNPN and CDR2 SVGIG (reference sequence). V lost 4 bases and J lost 7; bases outside the gene matches: 18. CDR3 protein: CAWKARSTGHSSGYTF. For the CDR3, the DNA is TGTGCCTGGAAGGCACGGTCGACAGGGCACAGTTCTGGCTACACCTTC.